The TCR beta chain described here comes from a study of cytomegalovirus exposure and HLA in healthy donors. About the study: Of the donors genotyped, 398 in all, 65% to 90% fell in the Caucasian-associated ancestry cluster.

The PCR made use of 60 Vbeta and 13 Jbeta primers. Profiled with immunoSEQ multiplex PCR; TCRdb holds only in-frame clones, not every one. This listing includes about 210,000 clones. As regards this clone: The antigen remains unidentified.

Study conclusions and caveats: Later genetic work tied a missense DCLRE1C variant to beta-chain V and J trimming. Earlier analysis yielded a pattern in which most TCR beta V segments were productive about 90% or about 30% of the time.

This TCR derives from a woman in her twenties or thirties in good health and CMV-seropositive. Specimen: PBMCs.

In DNA form, the CDR3 reads TGTGCCAGCAGTCCCCAGACAGGGTTTTATAGCAATCAGCCCCAGCATTTT. Translated, it gives CASSPQTGFYSNQPQHF. The genes are TRBV2 and TRBJ1-5, with TRBD1 identical over 7 bases. The CDR3 has 17 amino acids. CDR1 is SNHLY and CDR2 is FYNNEI in the germline V gene. The J segment lost 0 bases and the V segment lost 5 bases, leaving 10 bases of the junction unmatched.